The rows below give T cell receptor beta chains drawn from one sample of a study of OX40 agonist ivuxolimab in advanced cancers. This table comes from immunoSEQ multiplex PCR, and its TCRdb copy is limited to in-frame clones, with some not included. Of around 30,000 clones in the sample, 82% are singletons; the top ten hold roughly a fifth. Sample: CD4+ or CD8+ T cells sorted from blood, taken in a trial of the OX40 agonist ivuxolimab. Receptor source: an adult with an advanced solid tumor such as melanoma, head and neck, liver or kidney cancer. The CDR3 runs from the conserved cysteine through the conserved F or W. D genes are given only for firm matches. Some rows mark clone size as missing; the rest say once, few, many or name a class of expanded clone.

size,D,J,V,CDR3,DNA
-,-,TRBJ2-1,TRBV4-3,CASSQDLTQQEQFF,TGCGCCAGCAGCCAAGATCTAACCCAGCAGGAGCAGTTCTTC
few,TRBD1,TRBJ1-2,TRBV7-9,CASSLAQGAYGYTF,TGTGCCAGCAGCTTAGCGCAGGGGGCCTATGGCTACACCTTC
few,-,TRBJ1-1,TRBV29-1,CSVDSTESNTEAFF,TGCAGCGTTGATAGTACAGAGTCGAACACTGAAGCTTTCTTT
-,-,TRBJ2-7,TRBV6-5,CASTQGSGGHEQYF,TGTGCCAGCACCCAAGGTTCCGGGGGCCACGAGCAGTACTTC
-,TRBD2,TRBJ2-2,TRBV28,CASIDTGEGGELFF,TGTGCCAGCATTGACACCGGGGAGGGCGGGGAGCTGTTTTTT
-,TRBD1,TRBJ1-1,TRBV5-1,CASSSFTGGMNTEAFF,TGCGCCAGCAGCTCCTTCACAGGGGGCATGAACACTGAAGCTTTCTTT
once,-,TRBJ1-3,TRBV7-2,CASSLGQDNTIYF,TGTGCCAGCAGCTTAGGACAGGACAACACCATATATTTT
-,-,TRBJ2-2,TRBV9,CASSVGVGARTGELFF,TGTGCCAGCAGCGTAGGGGTGGGAGCCCGCACCGGGGAGCTGTTTTTT
medium-sized,-,TRBJ1-5,TRBV28,CASSRTPSQYQPQHF,TGTGCCAGCAGTCGGACCCCGTCGCAATATCAGCCCCAGCATTTT
-,-,TRBJ2-7,TRBV21-1,CASSSRTGRISYEQYF,TGTGCCAGCAGCTCTCGGACAGGCCGAATAAGCTACGAGCAGTACTTC
-,TRBD2,TRBJ2-5,TRBV28,CASSPGGAGEETQYF,TGTGCCAGCAGTCCCGGGGGGGCGGGAGAAGAGACCCAGTACTTC
-,TRBD2,TRBJ2-5,TRBV28,CASSSPGLDKETQYF,TGTGCCAGCAGTTCACCGGGACTAGATAAAGAGACCCAGTACTTC
-,-,TRBJ1-2,TRBV18,CASSLQTGGYTF,TGTGCCAGCTCACTTCAGACCGGTGGCTACACCTTC
-,TRBD2,TRBJ2-7,TRBV7-2,CASSFLGTSGYYEQYF,TGTGCCAGCAGCTTCCTTGGGACTAGCGGGTACTACGAGCAGTACTTC
-,TRBD2,TRBJ2-6,TRBV7-2,CASSPQGLAGAGANVLTF,TGTGCCAGCAGCCCCCAGGGACTAGCGGGAGCTGGGGCCAACGTCCTGACTTTC
-,-,TRBJ1-6,TRBV5-5,CASSLGTSGSPLHF,TGTGCCAGCAGCTTAGGGACAAGTGGATCACCCCTCCACTTT
few,TRBD2,TRBJ2-1,TRBV7-8,CASSSSTSGLPSSYNEQFF,TGTGCCAGCAGCTCCTCAACTAGCGGGTTACCGAGCTCCTACAATGAGCAGTTCTTC
few,TRBD2,TRBJ2-7,TRBV5-4,CASSWTSGSSYEQYF,TGTGCCAGCAGCTGGACTAGCGGGAGCTCCTACGAGCAGTACTTC
-,TRBD1,TRBJ1-1,TRBV19,CASKLTGEVWNTEAFF,TGTGCCAGTAAGTTAACAGGGGAAGTATGGAACACTGAAGCTTTCTTT
-,-,TRBJ1-5,TRBV28,CASSFLGLKRGQPQHF,TGTGCCAGCAGTTTCCTCGGACTCAAACGAGGTCAGCCCCAGCATTTT
-,-,TRBJ1-2,TRBV11-2,CASSQLRSRQPIYGYTF,TGTGCCAGCAGCCAGCTTAGAAGCAGACAGCCGATCTATGGCTACACCTTC
-,TRBD1,TRBJ2-2,TRBV6-6,CASSYGGQGRIGELFF,TGTGCCAGCAGTTACGGGGGACAGGGGCGTATCGGGGAGCTGTTTTTT